This passage covers 27 T cell receptor beta chains from one sample sequenced in a study of blood T cell repertoires in COVID-19. Sequencing was performed with immunoSEQ multiplex PCR; in TCRdb, only in-frame clones are kept and a portion is missing. This table has 200,000 to 250,000 clones, around 80% appearing once. The material sequenced was peripheral blood. The receptor source for this set is a woman in her sixties or seventies with acute or convalescent COVID-19.

The chain couples TRBV2 to TRBJ2-7, with TRBD1 as a possible D gene (6 bases). V gave up 6 bases and J gave up 6 bases, with 6 bases separating them. Germline CDR1 SNHLY, CDR2 FYNNEI. The CDR3 is made up of 10 amino acids. CDR3 protein: CASRGGEQYV. The CDR3, as DNA: TGTGCCAGCAGAGGGGGCGAGCAGTACGTC.

V gene TRBV10-3 combines with J gene TRBJ1-1; unclear D gene. Trimming shortened V by 7 bases and J by 1 base, and 16 bases separated the two germline ends. The germline CDR1 and CDR2 sequences are ENHRY and SYGVKD. This CDR3 is built from 15 residues. The CDR3 loop reads CAITRTAGANTEAFF. In DNA form, the CDR3 reads TGTGCCATCACGCGGACGGCGGGAGCGAACACTGAAGCTTTCTTT.

The V call is TRBV11-1, the J call TRBJ2-7, with 10 bases matching TRBD1. V was pared by 0 bases and J by 7 bases, with 12 bases of the junction left unmatched. The CDR3 is 17 amino acids. Germline CDR1 is SGHAT and CDR2 is FQDESV (reference sequence). The CDR3 DNA reads as TGTGCCAGCAGCTTAGCGCCCGGGACAGGGGCGTTCGAGGAGCAGTACTTC. Its protein product is CASSLAPGTGAFEEQYF.

This rearrangement joins TRBV19 to TRBJ1-5; TRBD1 agrees at 8 bases. The CDR3 runs 17 residues. The V segment lost 3 bases and the J segment 3 bases; nucleotides outside the gene matches: 10. Per germline, CDR1 LNHDA and CDR2 SQIVND (reference sequence). The CDR3 is CASSIPGGEGVNQPQHF. CDR3 in DNA: TGTGCCAGTAGTATCCCAGGGGGCGAGGGAGTCAATCAGCCCCAGCATTTT.

The chain couples TRBV30 to TRBJ2-5, with D possibly matching TRBD1 (5 bases). Per the germline V gene, CDR1 is GTSNPN and CDR2 is SVGIG (reference sequence). V lost 2 bases to trimming and J lost 4 bases, with 17 bases between them. The CDR3 has 15 residues. The CDR3 sequence: CAWSPLGAGLETQYF. The DNA of the CDR3 is TGTGCCTGGAGTCCCTTAGGGGCCGGGTTAGAGACCCAGTACTTC.

The genes are TRBV4-3 and TRBJ2-1, with unresolved D. In germline, CDR1 is LGHNA, CDR2 YSLEER. CDR3 length: 13 residues. V was cut by 4 bases and J by 15 bases, with 19 bases left in between. The CDR3 is CASSLYMVEQRFF. The CDR3 bases are TGCGCCAGCAGCCTTTATATGGTGGAGCAGCGGTTCTTC.

The chain carries TRBV19 and TRBJ2-1; TRBD2 matches at 8 bases. This CDR3 is 14 amino acids long. Germline V gene sequence: CDR1 LNHDA, CDR2 SQIVND (reference sequence). V lost 3 bases, J lost 5 bases, and 3 bases stayed unmatched. CDR3: CASSIGGAHNEQFF. CDR3 nucleotide sequence: TGTGCCAGTAGTATCGGGGGGGCCCACAATGAGCAGTTCTTC.

This chain joins TRBV20-1 and TRBJ2-3, with a possible D match to TRBD2 (5 bases). Germline CDR1 DFQATT, CDR2 SNEGSKA (reference sequence). V shed 6 bases and J shed 8 bases, with 12 bases lying between them. The CDR3 consists of 11 residues. CDR3 coding DNA: TGCAGTGCCGCCTCGGGGTTTACGCAGTATTTT. This sequence encodes CSAASGFTQYF.

The V gene is TRBV5-1, the J gene TRBJ1-6; unclear D gene. The CDR3 consists of 14 residues. CDR1 and CDR2 from the germline V gene are SGHRS and YFSETQ. The V and J ends lost 0 bases and 6 bases respectively, with 7 bases between them. Here the CDR3 DNA reads TGCGCCAGCAGCTTGGGCCAGTCTAATTCACCCCTCCACTTT. Encoded protein: CASSLGQSNSPLHF.

CDR3 nucleotide sequence: TGTGCCAGCAGCTTAGGTGGCAGGGGGTTAGTGGATACGCAGTATTTT. Encoded protein: CASSLGGRGLVDTQYF. The rearrangement uses TRBV11-1 and TRBJ2-3; 7 bases are shared with TRBD1. This CDR3 region has 16 residues. After removal of 1 base from V and 6 bases from J, the junction contained 10 bases not matched to a gene. CDR1 is SGHAT and CDR2 is FQDESV in the germline V gene (reference sequence).

V gene TRBV10-1 combines with J gene TRBJ2-3, with a tentative D call TRBD2 (5 bases). CDR3 size: 14 residues. Trimming left V 0 bases short and J 7 bases short, with 11 bases between. From germline, CDR1 is WNHNN and CDR2 SYGVQD (reference sequence). Here the CDR3 reads CASSESGVSHTQYF. CDR3 DNA sequence: TGCGCCAGCAGTGAGTCGGGAGTATCCCATACGCAGTATTTT.

This chain joins TRBV10-3 and TRBJ1-5; 9 bases align to TRBD1. The length of the CDR3 is 13 residues. CDR1 is ENHRY, CDR2 SYGVKD, per germline. Trimming took 7 bases from V and 5 from J; bases not matched to a gene: 3. CDR3 in amino acids: CAINRQGDQPQHF. The CDR3 DNA reads TGTGCCATCAATAGACAGGGGGATCAGCCCCAGCATTTT.

The chain couples TRBV9 to TRBJ2-1, with TRBD2 matching over 14 bases. With 0 bases clipped from V and 6 bases from J, the junction kept 5 bases outside the gene matches. CDR1 and CDR2 (germline): SGDLS, YYNGEE. The length of the CDR3 is 17 residues. The CDR3 DNA reads TGTGCCAGCAGCGTAGGAGGGACTAGCGGGGGTCCCAATGAGCAGTTCTTC. The encoded protein is CASSVGGTSGGPNEQFF.

The rearrangement uses TRBV6-5 and TRBJ2-7; the D gene is possibly TRBD2 (6 bases). Germline V CDR1 and CDR2: MNHEY, SVGAGI. This CDR3 comprises 15 residues. V was shortened by 6 bases and J by 4 bases, with 19 bases between the two germline ends. The CDR3 reads CASRPSEGRGYEQYV. CDR3 nucleotide sequence: TGTGCCAGCAGGCCTTCGGAGGGGCGAGGGTACGAGCAGTACGTC.

This chain joins TRBV5-5 and TRBJ1-5; D not certain. The CDR3 is 16 amino acids. Looked up from germline, CDR1 is SGHKS and CDR2 is YYEKEE (reference sequence). Trimming pared 4 bases from V and 4 bases from J, leaving 18 bases between. CDR3 sequence reads: CASSRNGMAGNQPQHF. The CDR3 coding sequence is TGTGCCAGCAGCAGAAATGGAATGGCGGGGAATCAGCCCCAGCATTTT.

The chain recombines TRBV11-2 with TRBJ2-3, with 8 bases lining up with TRBD2. V shed 6 bases and J 5 bases; nucleotides not matched to a gene: 10. Germline V lookup: CDR1 SGHAT, CDR2 FQNNGV. The CDR3 is 15 amino acids. CDR3 residues: CASSYSGTSGDTQYF. CDR3 DNA: TGTGCCAGCAGTTATAGTGGGACTAGTGGAGATACGCAGTATTTT.

The chain carries TRBV6-5 and TRBJ1-2; D might be TRBD1 (6 bases). This CDR3 contains 14 residues. Germline V gene sequence: CDR1 MNHEY, CDR2 SVGAGI. Trimming took off 6 bases at V and 5 bases at J, with 16 bases between the two ends. CDR3 in amino acids: CASRRTVMEYGYTF. DNA of the CDR3: TGTGCCAGCAGGAGGACAGTGATGGAGTATGGCTACACCTTC.

The CDR3 DNA reads as TGCGCCAGCAGCCACGATGGACAGTCCAACTATGGCTACACCTTC. Translating gives CASSHDGQSNYGYTF. The chain uses TRBV4-1 and TRBJ1-2; D possibly corresponds to TRBD1 (6 bases). CDR3 length equals 15 residues. Germline CDR1 reads MGHRA; CDR2 reads YSYEKL. With 3 bases removed from V and 2 bases from J, the gap between germline ends came to 13 bases.

V is TRBV6-6 and J is TRBJ2-1; 9 positions match TRBD1. Looked up from germline, CDR1 is MNHNY and CDR2 is SVGAGI (reference sequence). The CDR3 totals 16 residues. After removal of 4 bases from V and 7 bases from J, the junction contained 11 bases not matched to a gene. CDR3 sequence reads: CASSLGNRGRGNEQFF. For the CDR3, the DNA is TGTGCCAGCAGTTTAGGAAACAGGGGGCGTGGGAATGAGCAGTTCTTC.

V is TRBV24-1 and J is TRBJ2-1; perhaps TRBD2 as D (6 bases). This CDR3 spans 13 amino acids. Germline V CDR1 and CDR2: KGHDR, SFDVKD. V was trimmed by 9 bases and J by 9 bases, leaving 17 bases between them. In DNA form, the CDR3 reads TGTGCCACCTCAAACCAAGGAGGGACTGAGCAGTTCTTC. It specifies CATSNQGGTEQFF.

In its sample, this clone was seen a few times. The J gene is TRBJ2-7, the V gene TRBV5-1, with 10 positions matching TRBD1. The CDR3 loop spans 14 amino acids. V lost 5 bases and J lost 5; bases outside the gene matches: 7. From germline, CDR1 is SGHRS and CDR2 YFSETQ. CDR3 amino acids: CASREGTGADEQYF. DNA of the CDR3: TGCGCCAGCAGAGAGGGGACAGGGGCAGACGAGCAGTACTTC.

This clone was counted many times. The chain employs TRBV6-4 and TRBJ2-3; TRBD1 is a possible D gene (5 bases). There are 13 residues in the CDR3. Deletions cut 3 bases from V and 3 bases from J, with 7 bases between. CDR1 is MRHNA, CDR2 SNTAGT, per germline. The CDR3 nucleotides read TGTGCCAGCAGTGAGACAGATACAGATACGCAGTATTTT. This codes for CASSETDTDTQYF.

V is TRBV5-6 and J is TRBJ2-3, with 8 nucleotides matching TRBD2. The CDR3 runs to 15 residues. Trimming at V came to 2 bases and at J to 8 bases, leaving 10 bases not matched to a gene. CDR1 is SGHDT, CDR2 YYEEEE, per germline. CDR3 coding DNA: TGTGCCAGCAGCTTTGGGACTAGGGGAGGCGGTACGCAGTATTTT. Translated, it gives CASSFGTRGGGTQYF.

This clone was observed a single time. This chain links TRBV3-1 (or the pseudogene TRBV3-2) with TRBJ1-2, with no clear D. Germline CDR1 LGHDT, CDR2 YNNKEL (reference sequence). The CDR3 consists of 15 residues. The V end was cut by 2 bases, the J end by 6 bases, with 16 bases between. The CDR3 is CASSQPAAPAHGYTF. CDR3 nucleotide sequence: TGTGCCAGCAGCCAACCCGCGGCCCCAGCCCATGGCTACACCTTC.

The rearrangement joins TRBV30 to TRBJ2-5, with D hard to call. Germline V gene data show CDR1 as GTSNPN and CDR2 as SVGIG (reference sequence). This CDR3 comprises 15 residues. V gave up 0 bases and J gave up 5 bases, with 16 bases separating them. Here the CDR3 DNA reads TGTGCCTGGAGTGTAGTACGGAGTTGGCGGGAGACCCAGTACTTC. Protein sequence: CAWSVVRSWRETQYF.

This clone has more than one count but fewer than ten. V is TRBV6-2 or TRBV6-3 and J is TRBJ2-3; 9 positions match TRBD1. This CDR3 has 16 amino acids. CDR1 is MNHEY and CDR2 is SVGEGT in the germline V gene. J gave up 2 bases and V 5 bases, and 8 bases lay outside the gene matches. The CDR3 reads CASSRDRGSFTDTQYF. The CDR3 nucleotides read TGTGCCAGCAGTCGCGACAGGGGGAGTTTCACAGATACGCAGTATTTT.

J is TRBJ2-7 and V is TRBV18; 7 bases match TRBD1. Unmatched junction bases numbered 6, after V lost 2 bases and J lost 5 bases. Germline loops: CDR1 KGHSH, CDR2 LQKENI. The CDR3 extends over 14 amino acids. The DNA for the CDR3 is TGTGCCAGCTCACCAGAAACAGGGGTGGACGAGCAGTACTTC. It translates to CASSPETGVDEQYF.